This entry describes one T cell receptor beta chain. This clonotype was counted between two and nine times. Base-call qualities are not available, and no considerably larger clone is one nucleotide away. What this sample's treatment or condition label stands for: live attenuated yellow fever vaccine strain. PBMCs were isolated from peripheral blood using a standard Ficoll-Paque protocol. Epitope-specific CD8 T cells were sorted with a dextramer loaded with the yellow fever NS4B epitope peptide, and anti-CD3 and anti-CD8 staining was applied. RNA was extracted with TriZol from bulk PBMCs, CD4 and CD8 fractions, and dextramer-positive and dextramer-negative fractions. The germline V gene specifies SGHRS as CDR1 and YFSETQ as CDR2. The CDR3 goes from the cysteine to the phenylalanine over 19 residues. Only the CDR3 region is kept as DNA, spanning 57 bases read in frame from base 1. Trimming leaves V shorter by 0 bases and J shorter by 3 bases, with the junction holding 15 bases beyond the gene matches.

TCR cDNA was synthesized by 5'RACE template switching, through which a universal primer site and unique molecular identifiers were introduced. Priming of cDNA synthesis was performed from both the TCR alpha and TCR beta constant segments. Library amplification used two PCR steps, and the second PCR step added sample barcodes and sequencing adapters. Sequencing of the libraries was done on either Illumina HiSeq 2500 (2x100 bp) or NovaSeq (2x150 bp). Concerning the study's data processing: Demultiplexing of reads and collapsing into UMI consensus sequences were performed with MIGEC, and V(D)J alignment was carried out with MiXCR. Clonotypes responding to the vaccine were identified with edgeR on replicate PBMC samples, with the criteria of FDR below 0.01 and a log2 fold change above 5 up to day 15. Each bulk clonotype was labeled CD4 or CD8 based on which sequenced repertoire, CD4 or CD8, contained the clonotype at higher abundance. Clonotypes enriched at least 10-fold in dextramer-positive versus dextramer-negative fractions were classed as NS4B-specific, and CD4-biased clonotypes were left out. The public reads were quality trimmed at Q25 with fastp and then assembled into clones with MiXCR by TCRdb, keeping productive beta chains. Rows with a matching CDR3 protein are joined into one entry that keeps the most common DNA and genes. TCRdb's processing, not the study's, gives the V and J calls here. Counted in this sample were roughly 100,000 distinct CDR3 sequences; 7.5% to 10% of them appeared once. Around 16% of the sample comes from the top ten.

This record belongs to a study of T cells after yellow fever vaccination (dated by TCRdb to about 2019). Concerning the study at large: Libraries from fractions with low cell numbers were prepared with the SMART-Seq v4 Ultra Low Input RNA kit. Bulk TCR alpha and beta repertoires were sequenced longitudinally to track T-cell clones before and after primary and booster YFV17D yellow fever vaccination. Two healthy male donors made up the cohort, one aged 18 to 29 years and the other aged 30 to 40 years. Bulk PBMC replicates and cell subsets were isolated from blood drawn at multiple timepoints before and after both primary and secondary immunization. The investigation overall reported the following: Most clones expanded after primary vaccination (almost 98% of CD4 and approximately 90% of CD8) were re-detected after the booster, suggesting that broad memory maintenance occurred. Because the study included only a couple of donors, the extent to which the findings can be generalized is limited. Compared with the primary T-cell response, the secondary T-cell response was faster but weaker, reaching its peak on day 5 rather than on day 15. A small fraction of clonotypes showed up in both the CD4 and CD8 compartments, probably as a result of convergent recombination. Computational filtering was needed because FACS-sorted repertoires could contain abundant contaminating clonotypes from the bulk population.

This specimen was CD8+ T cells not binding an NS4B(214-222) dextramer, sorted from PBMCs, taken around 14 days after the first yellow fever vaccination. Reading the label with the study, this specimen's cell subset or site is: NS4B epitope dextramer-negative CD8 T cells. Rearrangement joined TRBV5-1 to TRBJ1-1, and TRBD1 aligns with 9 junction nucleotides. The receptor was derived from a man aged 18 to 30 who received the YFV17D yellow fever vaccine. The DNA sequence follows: TGCGCCAGCAGCTTGGGGATCGTAGTTACGGGACAGGGAGACACTGAAGCTTTCTTT. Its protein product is CASSLGIVVTGQGDTEAFF.